A selection of T cell receptor beta chains follows, all from one sample in a study of naive and memory T cell subsets. One entry per CDR3 protein results from TCRdb running MiXCR on the UMI-ligation and nested PCR reads. The data contain more than 25,000 distinct CDR3 sequences, around 4.9% of them seen just once; the ten biggest clones take up 7% to 9%. Sequenced: blood. These receptors originate from an adult in good health. Both conserved end residues are part of each CDR3.

V gene	CDR3 protein
TRBV6-5	CASSPGQGYNEQFF
TRBV20-1	CSALRGIRETQYF
TRBV12-3/TRBV12-4	CASSWGGDTEAFF
TRBV6-5	CASSSRPGAGEKLFF
TRBV19	CASSRDRTENTEAFF
TRBV4-2	CASRRESSYNSPLHF
TRBV25-1	CASSEPKGRPTGELFF
TRBV12-3/TRBV12-4	CASSLWGSRYNSPLHF
TRBV2	CASSAAGTVQETQYF
TRBV6-5	CASSYGDGAQSTGELFF
TRBV29-1	CSARSQGRSYEQYF
TRBV19	CAAGGRGLRGNQPQHF
TRBV20-1	CSASPIGGEVGYGYTF
TRBV6-2/TRBV6-3	CASSTGTGYGQYF
TRBV3-1	CASSQAWGGSRDGYTF
TRBV28	CASSWTDSLETQYF
TRBV29-1	CSAHLAVRTDTQYF
TRBV4-1	CASSPQTSGKNYEQYF
TRBV29-1	CSAGGAGIMGETQYF
TRBV6-2/TRBV6-3	CASSSASYEQYF
TRBV7-9	CASSSTGSGNTIYF
TRBV2	CASSDPGTSGRGTQYF
TRBV6-5	CASSPDGDWQETQYF
TRBV19	CASTPAGSPVEPQHF
TRBV29-1	CSVEQGGADTQYF
TRBV27	CASSPLLDREQPQHF
TRBV6-6	CASSYSDTAYEQYF
TRBV4-1	CASSQDLAGGGKNIQYF
TRBV6-2/TRBV6-3	CASSTESLASLAKNIQYF
TRBV19	CASTSRRFNQPQHF
TRBV4-2	CASSQEGMRGVGNEQFF
TRBV12-3/TRBV12-4	CASSPYRVSTNEKLFF
TRBV7-2	CASTWEPTDYGYTF
TRBV4-1	CASSQKGGLAGDYNEQFF
TRBV7-2	CASSQGRRRETQYF
TRBV7-2	CASSDRKGGSEAFF
TRBV4-1	CASSLQPGQGANEQFF
TRBV20-1	CSASTPYEGLGDYGYTF
TRBV9	CASSPLQGNEQFF
TRBV7-9	CASSSNRAGSNQPQHF
TRBV7-2	CASSSLPSSYEQYF
TRBV29-1	CSVESGGRTQYF
TRBV20-1	CSAREPGRTEAFF
TRBV10-3	CAINGLAGVGDTQYF
TRBV10-3	CAISEDKDNEQFF